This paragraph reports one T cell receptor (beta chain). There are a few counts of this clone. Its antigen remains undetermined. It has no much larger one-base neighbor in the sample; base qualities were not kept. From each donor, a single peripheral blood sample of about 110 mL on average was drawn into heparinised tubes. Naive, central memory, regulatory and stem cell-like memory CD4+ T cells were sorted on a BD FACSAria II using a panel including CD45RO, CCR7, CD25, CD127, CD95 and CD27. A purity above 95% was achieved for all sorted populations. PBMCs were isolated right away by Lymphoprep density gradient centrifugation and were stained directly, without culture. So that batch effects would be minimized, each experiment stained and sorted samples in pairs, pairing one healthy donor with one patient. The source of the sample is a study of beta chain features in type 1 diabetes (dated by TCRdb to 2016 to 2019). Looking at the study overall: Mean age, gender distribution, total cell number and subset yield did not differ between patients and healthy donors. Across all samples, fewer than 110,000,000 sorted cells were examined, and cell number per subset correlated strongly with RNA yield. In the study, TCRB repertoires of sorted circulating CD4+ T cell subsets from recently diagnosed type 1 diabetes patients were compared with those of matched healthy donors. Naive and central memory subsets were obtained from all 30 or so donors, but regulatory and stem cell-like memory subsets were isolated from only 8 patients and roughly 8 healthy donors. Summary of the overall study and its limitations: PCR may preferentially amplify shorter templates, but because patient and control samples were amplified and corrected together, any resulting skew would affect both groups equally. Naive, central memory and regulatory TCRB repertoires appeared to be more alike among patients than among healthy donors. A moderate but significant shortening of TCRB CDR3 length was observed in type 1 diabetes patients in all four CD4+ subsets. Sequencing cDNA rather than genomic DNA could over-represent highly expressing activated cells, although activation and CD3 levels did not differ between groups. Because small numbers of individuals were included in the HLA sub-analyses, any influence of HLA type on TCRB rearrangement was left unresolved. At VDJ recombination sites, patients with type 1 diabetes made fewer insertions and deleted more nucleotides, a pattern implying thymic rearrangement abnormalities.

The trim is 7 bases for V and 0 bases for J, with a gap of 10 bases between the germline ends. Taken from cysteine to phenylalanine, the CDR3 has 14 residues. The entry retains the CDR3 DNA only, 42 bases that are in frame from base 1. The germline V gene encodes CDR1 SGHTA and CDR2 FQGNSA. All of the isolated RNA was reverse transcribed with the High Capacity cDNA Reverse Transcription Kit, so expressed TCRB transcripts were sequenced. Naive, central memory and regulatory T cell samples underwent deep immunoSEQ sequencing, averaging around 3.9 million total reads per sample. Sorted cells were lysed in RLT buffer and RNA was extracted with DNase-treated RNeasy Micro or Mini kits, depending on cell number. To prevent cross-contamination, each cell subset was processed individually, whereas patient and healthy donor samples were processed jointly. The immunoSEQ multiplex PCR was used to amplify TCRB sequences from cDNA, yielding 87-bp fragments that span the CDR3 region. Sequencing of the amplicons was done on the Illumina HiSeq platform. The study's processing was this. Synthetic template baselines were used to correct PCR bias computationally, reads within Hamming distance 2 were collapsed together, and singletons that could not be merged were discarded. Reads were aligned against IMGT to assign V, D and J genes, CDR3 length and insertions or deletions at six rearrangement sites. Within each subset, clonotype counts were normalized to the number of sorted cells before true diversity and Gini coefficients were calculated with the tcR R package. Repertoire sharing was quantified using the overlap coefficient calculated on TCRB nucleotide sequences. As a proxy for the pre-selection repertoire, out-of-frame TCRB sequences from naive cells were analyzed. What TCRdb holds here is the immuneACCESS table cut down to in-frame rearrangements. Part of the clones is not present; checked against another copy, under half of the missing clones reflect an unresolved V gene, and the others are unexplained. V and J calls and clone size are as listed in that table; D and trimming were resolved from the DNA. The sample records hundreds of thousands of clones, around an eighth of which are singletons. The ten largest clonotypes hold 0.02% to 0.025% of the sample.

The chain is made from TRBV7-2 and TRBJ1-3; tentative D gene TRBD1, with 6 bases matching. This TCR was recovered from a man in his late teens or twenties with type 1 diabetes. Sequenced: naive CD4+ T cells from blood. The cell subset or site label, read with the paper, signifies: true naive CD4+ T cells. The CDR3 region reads CASTRTASGNTIYF. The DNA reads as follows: TGTGCCAGCACTCGGACAGCCTCTGGAAACACCATATATTTT.